The present T cell receptor beta chain was sequenced within a study of CD8 T cells in Susac syndrome. In this sample, this clonotype turned up a few times. The V gene lost 3 bases and the J gene lost 5 bases, with 8 bases spanning the gap. The CDR3 is made up of 13 amino acids. The RNA, roughly 0.5 to 1 ug, was put through reverse transcription using random hexamers. Via MiXCR, TCRdb re-called the immunoSEQ multiplex PCR reads, giving one row per CDR3 protein. The data contain about 430,000 distinct CDR3 sequences, approximately 89% of them singletons. The chain has TRBV12-3 or TRBV12-4 and TRBJ1-5; weak D call: TRBD1 (5 bases). The sample comprised CD8+ T cells from PBMCs. This TCR was recovered from a human donor with multiple sclerosis. The CDR3 spells CASSFRGYQPQHF. CDR3 nucleotides: TGTGCCAGCAGTTTTCGGGGGTATCAGCCCCAGCATTTT.